Shown below are 7 T cell receptor beta chains from a single sample sequenced in a study of cytomegalovirus exposure and HLA in healthy donors. The study ran its PCR with 60 Vbeta and 13 Jbeta primers. Clones were read by immunoSEQ multiplex PCR, and TCRdb kept only the in-frame ones, dropping some. The data show roughly 220,000 clones, with 80% to 90% seen just once and about 3.1% held by the top ten. Sequencing used PBMCs. The receptors derive from a man in his thirties or forties in good health and CMV-seronegative.

The CDR3 region is CASSEVGQRYEQYF. CDR3 DNA sequence: TGTGCCAGCAGTGAGGTAGGACAGAGATACGAGCAGTACTTC. V is TRBV6-1 and J is TRBJ2-7; D might be TRBD1 (6 bases). From germline, CDR1 is MNHNS and CDR2 SASEGT. This CDR3 region has 14 residues. V lost 3 bases, J lost 4 bases, and 13 bases lay in between.

This clone was picked up one time. V and J are TRBV6-1 and TRBJ1-4; TRBD1 matches 11 bases. Germline CDR1 reads MNHNS; CDR2 reads SASEGT. The V segment lost 4 bases and the J segment 0 bases; nucleotides outside the gene matches: 7. The CDR3 extends over 18 amino acids. The CDR3: CASSARDRGGATNEKLFF. The CDR3 nucleotides read TGTGCCAGCAGTGCCCGGGACAGGGGGGGGGCAACTAATGAAAAACTGTTTTTT.

This chain uses TRBV27 with TRBJ2-2; TRBD1 aligns across 7 bases. The CDR3 sequence is 14 residues long. Germline CDR1 MNHEY, CDR2 SMNVEV (reference sequence). V trimming: 3 bases; J trimming: 7 bases; junction bases outside the gene matches: 5. The CDR3 protein is CASSLRGRIGELFF. CDR3 nucleotide sequence: TGTGCCAGCAGTTTGAGGGGGCGAATCGGGGAGCTGTTTTTT.

This chain links TRBV28 with TRBJ2-7; TRBD1 matches at 12 bases. The CDR3 length is 13 residues. The trim removed 10 bases at V and 8 bases at J, leaving 9 bases unmatched. CDR1 and CDR2 from the germline V gene are MDHEN and SYDVKM. DNA for the CDR3: TGTGCCATCCTCGGGACAGGGGGCAGGCAGCAGTACTTC. It translates to CAILGTGGRQQYF.

This rearrangement joins TRBV6-5 to TRBJ1-2; the D gene is possibly TRBD1 (6 bases). CDR3 length equals 15 residues. Germline V gene sequence: CDR1 MNHEY, CDR2 SVGAGI. The V end was cut by 0 bases, the J end by 5 bases, with 13 bases between. The CDR3 DNA reads as TGTGCCAGCAGTTACTCGGGGGCACCCAATTATGGCTACACCTTC. Translation: CASSYSGAPNYGYTF.

The chain uses TRBV19 and TRBJ2-2; 11 nucleotides agree with TRBD1. CDR1 is LNHDA and CDR2 is SQIVND in the germline V gene (reference sequence). The CDR3 has 17 residues. The V segment lost 4 bases and the J segment 0 bases; nucleotides outside the gene matches: 4. The CDR3 region has the DNA TGTGCCAGTAGTACCGGACAGGGGGCTGCGAACACCGGGGAGCTGTTTTTT. It encodes CASSTGQGAANTGELFF.

V gene TRBV15 combines with J gene TRBJ1-1; 9 positions match TRBD1. Unmatched junction bases numbered 10, after V lost 5 bases and J lost 6 bases. The CDR3 is 15 residues long. Looked up from germline, CDR1 is LNHNV and CDR2 is YYDKDF (reference sequence). CDR3 nucleotide sequence: TGTGCCACCAGCCTCCCAACAGGGGGCCTCCCTGAAGCTTTCTTT. Its translation: CATSLPTGGLPEAFF. Full variable domain (remainder filled in from reference TRBV15 and TRBJ1-1): DAMVIQNPRYQVTQFGKPVTLSCSQTLNHNVMYWYQQKSSQAPKLLFHYYDKDFNNEADTPDNFQSRRPNTSFCFLDIRSPGLGDTAMYLCATSLPTGGLPEAFFGQGTRLTVV.